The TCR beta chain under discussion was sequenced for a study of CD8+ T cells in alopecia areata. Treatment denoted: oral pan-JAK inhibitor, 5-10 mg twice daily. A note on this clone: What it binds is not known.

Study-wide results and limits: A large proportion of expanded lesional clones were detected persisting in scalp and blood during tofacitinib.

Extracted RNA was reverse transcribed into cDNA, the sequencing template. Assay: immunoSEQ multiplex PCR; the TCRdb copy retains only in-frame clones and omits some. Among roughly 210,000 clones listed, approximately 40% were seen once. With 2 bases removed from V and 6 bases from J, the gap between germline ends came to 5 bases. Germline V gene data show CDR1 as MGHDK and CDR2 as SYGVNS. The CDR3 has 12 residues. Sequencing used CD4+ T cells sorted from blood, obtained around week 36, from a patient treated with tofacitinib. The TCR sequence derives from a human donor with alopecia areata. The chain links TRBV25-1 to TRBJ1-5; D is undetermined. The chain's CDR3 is CASSEESQPQHF. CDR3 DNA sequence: TGTGCCAGCAGTGAAGAAAGTCAGCCCCAGCATTTT.